The 2 T cell receptor beta chains in this list originate from one sample, sequenced in a study of cytomegalovirus exposure and HLA in healthy donors. PCR employed 60 Vbeta and 13 Jbeta primers. Using immunoSEQ multiplex PCR, the repertoire was profiled, and TCRdb retains in-frame clones only, with some absent. The data hold 130,000 or so clones, with 70% to 80% observed a single time. Sequencing was carried out using PBMCs. The source of these receptors is a man aged 30 to 39 in good health and CMV-seronegative.

The chain links TRBV5-4 to TRBJ2-1; D gene ambiguous. Germline-derived CDR1 and CDR2 are SGHNT and YYREEE (reference sequence). The CDR3 covers 14 residues. Trimming removed 4 bases from V and 0 bases from J, with 8 bases in between. CDR3 in amino acids: CASSLKSSYNEQFF. The DNA for the CDR3 is TGTGCCAGCAGCCTTAAGAGCTCCTACAATGAGCAGTTCTTC.

The rearrangement joins TRBV5-1 to TRBJ2-3, with D tentatively TRBD2 (6 bases). Per the germline V gene, CDR1 is SGHRS and CDR2 is YFSETQ. The CDR3 covers 15 residues. The ends were cut back, 4 bases at V and 0 bases at J, with 12 bases in the middle. CDR3 in DNA: TGCGCCAGCAGCGCACTAGGGAGGAGCACAGATACGCAGTATTTT. Protein sequence: CASSALGRSTDTQYF.